This record concerns one T cell receptor beta chain sequence. This clone was detected only once. Its antigen has not been determined. No much larger clonotype is one base removed from it; base qualities were not supplied. This sample stems from a study of Ad26.COV2.S vaccination and SARS-CoV-2 variants (dated by TCRdb to the early 2020s). A note on the overall study: Vaccine-arm donors were drawn from COV1001, a multicentre, randomized, double-blind, placebo-controlled phase I-IIa trial of Ad26.COV2.S in healthy adults. Dosing of Ad26.COV2.S was intramuscular, at either 5x10^10 or 1x10^11 viral particles, delivered as one shot or as two shots spaced 56 days apart. The specificity and breadth of SARS-CoV-2-reactive T cell receptors after Ad26.COV2.S vaccination were assessed by TCRbeta repertoire sequencing. A total of around 32 samples were included in the TCR-sequenced set, comprising about 20 Ad26.COV2.S vaccine recipients, 5 placebo recipients and 8 SARS-CoV-2 convalescent individuals. Participants in the trial were split at random into five groups of five each, receiving low-dose or high-dose Ad26.COV2.S once or twice, or else placebo on both occasions. Investigators did not know the trial group allocation while performing experiments and assessing outcomes. The study at large found these results: Ad26.COV2.S recipients had higher spike-specific TCR breadth than placebo recipients (P = 0.0014). The study was not powered for comparison of responses between vaccine doses or regimens. According to the authors, total T cell responses may have been underestimated by the TCR breadth and depth analyses. After vaccination, substantial breadth of spike-specific CD8+ and CD4+ T cell responses was reported. Non-spike TCR breadth was comparable between vaccine and placebo recipients, consistent with the vaccine containing only spike.

Taken with the paper, the label for treatment or condition translates to: around 19 received Ad26.COV2.S at low or high dose, single or two shots; roughly five received placebo; per-sample allocation not given. Repertoires of vaccine and placebo recipients were sequenced from samples taken on day 63 after the first injection. In Cohort 1b, about 27 adults aged 18-55 years were enrolled at a single site in Boston, USA, between 29 July and 7 August 2020. Ad26.COV2.S was a replication-incompetent adenovirus type 26 vector expressing a prefusion-stabilized SARS-CoV-2 spike protein from the original Wuhan strain. CDR1 and CDR2, looked up from the germline V gene (reference sequence), are SEHNR and FQNEAQ. The germline ends are 8 bases apart after V is trimmed by 2 bases and J by 4 bases. The CDR3, from cysteine to phenylalanine, totals 13 residues. The retained sequence is limited to the CDR3, 39 bases, with the frame set at the first base.

The immunoSEQ Assay was used to sequence TCRbeta CDR3 regions. After extraction, genomic DNA underwent amplification by bias-controlled multiplex PCR, followed by high-throughput sequencing. The study's own analysis went as follows. Collapsing and filtering of sequences were performed to quantify the absolute abundance of each unique TCRbeta CDR3 region. T cell fraction was estimated by normalizing TCRbeta template counts to usable DNA, with usable DNA measured through amplification of reference genes found in all nucleated cells. Repertoire TCRs were annotated as SARS-CoV-2-specific when V gene, CDR3 amino acid sequence and J gene were exactly matched to a known reactive TCR set. MIRA supplied the reference SARS-CoV-2 TCR set, which was filtered for enrichment in COVID-19-positive ImmuneCODE repertoires so that public or cross-reactive TCRs were removed. Using the MIRA antigens, annotated TCRs were further analysed by specific ORF or by position within an ORF. Breadth was defined as the number of annotated unique rearrangements divided by the total number of unique productive rearrangements, and depth was defined as the summed frequency of the annotated unique rearrangements. Two-sided Wilcoxon rank-sum tests were applied when comparing TCR breadth between groups. The clones in this table, taken by TCRdb from immuneACCESS, are in-frame only. Not every clone is retained; where verified, under half of the shortfall comes from an unresolved V gene, and the cause of the rest is unknown. The V and J calls and clone size come from that table; D and trimming were worked out from the DNA. Within this sample are approximately 350,000 clones, with about four fifths of them counted one time only. The ten largest clones add up to about 8% of the sample.

The clonotype was recovered from a person aged 18-65 years who received the Ad26.COV2.S COVID-19 vaccine or a placebo. This receptor chain uses TRBV7-9 and TRBJ1-2; the D gene remains uncertain. Specimen: peripheral blood, collected in a trial of Ad26.COV2.S vaccine versus placebo. Here the CDR3 is given as CASSLPLVYGYTF. In nucleotides, the sequence is TGTGCCAGCAGCTTACCGCTAGTCTATGGCTACACCTTC.